This TCR beta chain originates from a study of blood T cell repertoires in COVID-19. Study in general: Samples of COVID-19 (acute and convalescent) were obtained from the United States, Italy and Spain. PBMCs, B-cell-depleted T cells, or T cells were the source of the cDNA or gDNA that made up the material.

V gave up 6 bases and J gave up 8 bases; unmatched junction bases: 7. The CDR3 loop spans 13 amino acids. Per germline, CDR1 MNHEY and CDR2 SVGAGI. Authors' data handling: Scientists estimated how many nucleated cells there were by amplifying reference gene primers. Generated by immunoSEQ multiplex PCR, the TCRdb table keeps only in-frame clones and is missing some. V and J calls and clone size are copied from that table; D and trimming were computed from the DNA. The data contain about 300,000 clones, around 84% of them singletons. This clone was recorded only once. Cohort 3 recovery required two negative PCRs, clearance, or symptom resolution.

Sequencing was done on a sample of PBMCs or T cells enriched from blood (not recorded which). V is TRBV6-5 and J is TRBJ1-5, with TRBD1 matching 7 bases. The sequence came from a man younger than 45 who had recovered from COVID-19. The CDR3 bases are TGTGCCAGCAGCCCGCGGGACAGAGAGCCCCAGCATTTT. Residues: CASSPRDREPQHF.